One and the same sample provided the 24 T cell receptor beta chains below, sequenced in a study of cytomegalovirus exposure and HLA in healthy donors. With 60 Vbeta and 13 Jbeta primers, the PCR was carried out. The method was immunoSEQ multiplex PCR; TCRdb's version includes in-frame clones alone and lacks a portion of them. The sample holds over 150,000 clones, around four fifths seen once. Specimen: PBMCs. Receptors were obtained from a woman in her forties or fifties in good health and CMV-seropositive.

CDR3 coding DNA: TGTGCCAGCAGTTATACCCAAGACGGGAGTGGCTACACCTTC. The encoded protein is CASSYTQDGSGYTF. The V call is TRBV11-2, the J call TRBJ1-2, with unresolved D. Between the trimmed V and J ends, which lost 6 bases and 7 bases, there was a span of 18 bases. In germline, CDR1 is SGHAT, CDR2 FQNNGV. The CDR3 is 14 residues long.

The V call is TRBV9, the J call TRBJ1-1; a weak D match, TRBD1 (5 bases). Germline lookup yields CDR1 SGDLS and CDR2 YYNGEE. CDR3 size: 14 residues. V lost 3 bases to trimming and J lost 0 bases, with 9 bases between them. This chain's CDR3 is CASSGRGMNTEAFF. CDR3 DNA: TGTGCCAGCAGCGGACGGGGGATGAACACTGAAGCTTTCTTT.

The gene calls are TRBV11-2 and TRBJ2-7, with D possibly TRBD1 on 6 matching bases. Germline V gene sequence: CDR1 SGHAT, CDR2 FQNNGV. The CDR3 sequence is 15 residues long. Deletions cut 2 bases from V and 2 bases from J, with 13 bases between. CDR3 coding DNA: TGTGCCAGCAGCTTAAGGCAGGGGCTACCCTACGAGCAGTACTTC. Protein: CASSLRQGLPYEQYF. Combining the CDR3 with reference TRBV11-2 and TRBJ2-7 gives the whole variable domain EAGVAQSPRYKIIEKRQSVAFWCNPISGHATLYWYQQILGQGPKLLIQFQNNGVVDDSQLPKDRFSAERLKGVDSTLKIQPAKLEDSAVYLCASSLRQGLPYEQYFGPGTRLTVT.

The V gene is TRBV28, the J gene TRBJ1-5; possibly TRBD1 for D (5 bases). V lost 6 bases and J lost 6, with 15 bases in between. The CDR3 has 14 amino acids. Per the germline V gene, CDR1 is MDHEN and CDR2 is SYDVKM. The CDR3 DNA is TGTGCCAGCAGATCTCTTCCAGGGATTCAGCCCCAGCATTTT. Protein sequence: CASRSLPGIQPQHF.

The chain joins TRBV5-4 to TRBJ2-2, with 7 bases identical to TRBD2. CDR1 is SGHNT and CDR2 is YYREEE in the germline V gene (reference sequence). The CDR3 contains 16 residues. V dropped 0 bases and J dropped 4; count of bases not matched to a gene: 6. CDR3 sequence: CASSLVSAGSTGELFF. Written as DNA, the CDR3 is TGTGCCAGCAGCTTGGTATCAGCGGGGAGCACCGGGGAGCTGTTTTTT.

The genes are TRBV11-2 and TRBJ2-3; tentative D call: TRBD2 (5 bases). Trimming cost V 4 bases and J 4 bases, with 9 bases left between them. CDR3 length equals 13 residues. Germline V gene data show CDR1 as SGHAT and CDR2 as FQNNGV. The CDR3 reads CASSYPRADTQYF. In DNA form, the CDR3 reads TGTGCCAGCAGCTACCCGAGGGCAGATACGCAGTATTTT.

This clone was observed a few times. The rearrangement links TRBV18 to TRBJ1-2; 10 bases fit TRBD1. Germline V gene sequence: CDR1 KGHSH, CDR2 LQKENI. The length of the CDR3 is 17 residues. The V segment lost 0 bases and the J segment 7 bases; nucleotides outside the gene matches: 11. CDR3 residues: CASSPPNAMTGGFGYTF. Here the CDR3 DNA reads TGTGCCAGCTCACCACCGAATGCCATGACAGGGGGCTTTGGCTACACCTTC.

The chain uses TRBV7-9 and TRBJ2-3; the match to TRBD2 covers 7 bases. Germline V gives CDR1 SEHNR, CDR2 FQNEAQ (reference sequence). Losses at the gene ends were 7 bases for V and 4 bases for J; bases not matched to a gene: 20. The CDR3 has 18 amino acids. CDR3 in DNA: TGTGCCAGCACCCTCCTGACGGGAGGCCCCCGGTCTTCAGATACGCAGTATTTT. It specifies CASTLLTGGPRSSDTQYF.

CDR3 DNA: TGTGCCAGCTCATCGCGGGACAGGGGGTTGGCTAATGAAAAACTGTTTTTT. Translated: CASSSRDRGLANEKLFF. V usage is TRBV18 and J usage is TRBJ1-4; 11 nucleotides match TRBD1. Per the germline V gene, CDR1 is KGHSH and CDR2 is LQKENI. The CDR3 has 17 amino acids. Trimming cost V 5 bases and J 3 bases; bases outside gene matches: 8.

This chain uses TRBV28 with TRBJ1-3; possibly TRBD1 for D (5 bases). The germline V and J ends were trimmed by 9 bases and 4 bases, with 31 bases remaining between them. The germline V gene encodes CDR1 MDHEN and CDR2 SYDVKM. CDR3 length: 19 residues. Here the CDR3 reads CARHFRTRAKVLGGNTIYF. In DNA, the CDR3 is TGTGCCAGACATTTCCGGACACGGGCCAAAGTTTTGGGGGGAAACACCATATATTTT.

This clone was recorded only once. This rearrangement joins TRBV15 to TRBJ2-2; weak D call: TRBD2 (6 bases). Germline V gene sequence: CDR1 LNHNV, CDR2 YYDKDF (reference sequence). Trimming took 0 bases from V and 5 from J, leaving 13 bases between them. This CDR3 has 16 residues. CDR3 protein: CATSRDGAGSTGELFF. DNA of the CDR3: TGTGCCACCAGCAGAGATGGGGCGGGGAGTACCGGGGAGCTGTTTTTT.

J is TRBJ1-1 and V is TRBV18; no clear D. Trimming removed 6 bases at V and 3 bases at J, with 11 bases between. The CDR3 is made up of 13 amino acids. Germline CDR1 KGHSH, CDR2 LQKENI. In DNA form, the CDR3 reads TGTGCCAGCTCGGAGGGCATGGACACTGAAGCTTTCTTT. Protein sequence: CASSEGMDTEAFF.

The V call is TRBV2, the J call TRBJ2-2; 8 positions agree with TRBD1. The CDR3 loop spans 13 amino acids. The V and J ends lost 6 bases and 7 bases, in that order; junction bases with no gene match: 4. Germline CDR1 and CDR2: SNHLY and FYNNEI. DNA for the CDR3: TGTGCCAGCAGGACAGGGGAGGTCGGGGAGCTGTTTTTT. This gives the protein CASRTGEVGELFF.

V and J are TRBV7-9 and TRBJ1-2, with no clear D. The CDR3 runs to 14 residues. Germline loops: CDR1 SEHNR, CDR2 FQNEAQ (reference sequence). Trimming left V 1 base short and J 6 bases short, with 12 bases between. CDR3 DNA: TGTGCCAGCAGCTTAGTGGCGGGGTGGAATGGCTACACCTTC. Amino acids: CASSLVAGWNGYTF.

V and J are TRBV10-3 and TRBJ2-7; 10 nucleotides agree with TRBD1. This CDR3 has 15 residues. V shed 6 bases, J shed 1 base, and the junction held 6 bases outside the gene matches. Germline CDR1 and CDR2: ENHRY and SYGVKD. The CDR3 here is CAIRGTGVKSYEQYF. The CDR3 coding sequence is TGTGCCATCAGGGGGACAGGGGTGAAATCCTACGAGCAGTACTTC.

The gene calls are TRBV10-3 and TRBJ1-6; D is uncertain. Germline V gene data show CDR1 as ENHRY and CDR2 as SYGVKD. This CDR3 has 15 amino acids. V was clipped by 0 bases and J by 7 bases, with 10 bases between them. The CDR3 nucleotides are TGTGCCATCAGTGAGTCGGCCACAATCAATTCACCCCTCCACTTT. Its translation: CAISESATINSPLHF.

The V and J genes are TRBV4-3 and TRBJ2-4; TRBD2 aligns across 11 bases. The CDR3 has 16 amino acids. Trimming cost V 1 base and J 7 bases; bases outside gene matches: 6. The germline CDR1 and CDR2 sequences are LGHNA and YSLEER. The CDR3 reads CASSQGSGRAGNIQYF. DNA of the CDR3: TGCGCCAGCAGCCAAGGTAGCGGGAGGGCCGGGAACATTCAGTACTTC.

This chain joins TRBV5-4 and TRBJ2-5, with a weak D call TRBD1 (5 bases). Between the trimmed V and J ends, which lost 3 bases and 4 bases, there was a span of 16 bases. The CDR3 length is 15 residues. Germline V gene sequence: CDR1 SGHNT, CDR2 YYREEE (reference sequence). The CDR3 region has the DNA TGTGCCAGCAGCTGGCGCCGGCAGGGTGGAGAGACCCAGTACTTC. This sequence encodes CASSWRRQGGETQYF.

J is TRBJ2-7 and V is TRBV6-1, with 9 bases lining up with TRBD1. The ends lost 1 base at V and 2 bases at J; junction bases unmatched: 6. The CDR3 contains 16 residues. Germline V gene data show CDR1 as MNHNS and CDR2 as SASEGT. CDR3 loop: CASSEGTGAGTYEQYF. The CDR3 DNA follows: TGTGCCAGCAGTGAAGGGACAGGGGCCGGTACCTACGAGCAGTACTTC.

The chain uses TRBV7-9 and TRBJ2-7; maybe TRBD1 (5 bases). CDR3 length: 14 residues. V was shortened by 3 bases and J by 5 bases, with 14 bases between the two germline ends. CDR1 SEHNR and CDR2 FQNEAQ come from the germline V gene (reference sequence). The CDR3 region has the DNA TGTGCCAGCAGCTTCCGACAGACGAGCAACGAGCAGTACTTC. Its protein is CASSFRQTSNEQYF.

V usage is TRBV6-1 and J usage is TRBJ1-3; 7 positions match TRBD1. The germline V gene has CDR1 MNHNS and CDR2 SASEGT. The CDR3 consists of 15 residues. V lost 5 bases and J lost 2; bases outside the gene matches: 6. The DNA for the CDR3 is TGTGCCAGCAGTAAAGGGCAGGGGGCTGGAAACACCATATATTTT. Its translation: CASSKGQGAGNTIYF.

The chain has TRBV27 and TRBJ2-1, with D possibly matching TRBD2 (7 bases). The CDR3 extends over 17 amino acids. Per the germline V gene, CDR1 is MNHEY and CDR2 is SMNVEV (reference sequence). V was clipped by 5 bases and J by 0 bases, with 17 bases between them. Written as DNA, the CDR3 is TGTGCCAGCAGTCCTATAAGGGGGGGACGCTCCTACAATGAGCAGTTCTTC. This sequence encodes CASSPIRGGRSYNEQFF.

The chain links TRBV5-4 to TRBJ1-2; TRBD1 aligns across 9 bases. This CDR3 is built from 14 residues. Germline lookup yields CDR1 SGHNT and CDR2 YYREEE (reference sequence). V shed 4 bases and J 6 bases; nucleotides not matched to a gene: 7. CDR3 sequence reads: CASSNRDRDNGYTF. In DNA, the CDR3 is TGTGCCAGCAGCAACCGGGACAGGGATAATGGCTACACCTTC.

The chain recombines TRBV28 with TRBJ2-7; 7 nucleotides match TRBD1. The J segment lost 4 bases and the V segment lost 3 bases, leaving 15 bases of the junction unmatched. From germline, CDR1 is MDHEN and CDR2 SYDVKM. This CDR3 has 17 residues. Here the CDR3 DNA reads TGTGCCAGCAGTTTCAGGAGTTCTAACAGGGGTGGGTACGAGCAGTACTTC. Protein: CASSFRSSNRGGYEQYF.